The 27 T cell receptor beta chains below come from one sample, sequenced in a study of cytomegalovirus exposure and HLA in healthy donors. PCR primers comprised 60 Vbeta and 13 Jbeta primers. TCRdb's copy holds only in-frame clones and misses some; the assay was immunoSEQ multiplex PCR. The data contain more than 85,000 clones, about an eighth of them singletons. The sample was PBMCs. The receptors here all came from a middle-aged man in good health and CMV-seropositive.

V usage is TRBV10-1 and J usage is TRBJ2-5; tentatively, D is TRBD2 (6 bases). The length of the CDR3 is 14 residues. Germline V CDR1 and CDR2: WNHNN, SYGVQD (reference sequence). Trimming cost V 0 bases and J 5 bases, with 10 bases left between them. This CDR3 is CASSESTRRETQYF. In nucleotides, the CDR3 is TGCGCCAGCAGTGAGTCGACTAGGCGGGAGACCCAGTACTTC.

At least ten counts were recorded for this clone. This chain uses TRBV4-1 with TRBJ2-7, with D perhaps matching TRBD1 (6 bases). CDR1 and CDR2 (germline): MGHRA, YSYEKL. The CDR3 runs to 15 residues. V was shortened by 0 bases and J by 4 bases, with 13 bases between the two germline ends. The CDR3 spells CASSQETRGTYEQYF. The CDR3 bases are TGCGCCAGCAGCCAAGAAACCAGGGGAACGTACGAGCAGTACTTC.

This clone was counted between two and nine times. The rearrangement uses TRBV7-9 and TRBJ2-3; 11 nucleotides match TRBD2. This CDR3 has 15 amino acids. Germline assignment: CDR1 SEHNR and CDR2 FQNEAQ (reference sequence). V lost 5 bases, J lost 1 base, and 2 bases stayed unmatched. CDR3 sequence: CASSQLAGGTDTQYF. The CDR3 DNA sequence: TGTGCCAGCAGCCAACTAGCGGGAGGCACAGATACGCAGTATTTT.

This clone was seen more than once but under ten times. CDR3 nucleotides: TGTGCCAGCAGCTTGCGGAATGAGCAGTTCTTC. The encoded protein is CASSLRNEQFF. The V gene is TRBV5-6, the J gene TRBJ2-1; D call uncertain. V was shortened by 1 base and J by 7 bases, with 3 bases between the two germline ends. The CDR3 is 11 residues long. CDR1 is SGHDT and CDR2 is YYEEEE in the germline V gene.

This clone was seen a handful of times. The rearrangement joins TRBV27 to TRBJ1-1; D unclear. This CDR3 comprises 13 residues. CDR1 MNHEY and CDR2 SMNVEV come from the germline V gene (reference sequence). Trimming cost V 4 bases and J 8 bases, with 14 bases left between them. The CDR3 loop is CASSSKPEREAFF. CDR3 DNA sequence: TGTGCCAGCAGTTCGAAGCCTGAGAGAGAAGCTTTCTTT.

This clone was seen more than once but under ten times. The chain links TRBV9 to TRBJ2-3; TRBD1 is a possible D gene (5 bases). Germline V gene lookup returns CDR1 SGDLS and CDR2 YYNGEE. V shed 4 bases and J shed 0 bases, with 15 bases lying between them. The CDR3 runs to 16 residues. The CDR3 sequence is CASSPLDISSTDTQYF. The DNA of the CDR3 is TGTGCCAGCAGCCCCCTGGACATCTCTAGCACAGATACGCAGTATTTT.

This clone has just a few counts. V and J are TRBV28 and TRBJ1-2, with 7 bases fitting TRBD1. V gave up 8 bases and J gave up 3 bases; unmatched junction bases: 3. CDR1 is MDHEN, CDR2 SYDVKM, per germline. CDR3 size: 12 residues. The CDR3, as DNA: TGTGCCAGCCGACAGGGCGACTATGGCTACACCTTC. Encoded protein: CASRQGDYGYTF.

This clone was found a few times. The chain carries TRBV6-1 and TRBJ1-5; D not certain. V lost 8 bases and J 9 bases, leaving 8 bases between the germline ends. The CDR3 consists of 10 residues. Germline V gene data show CDR1 as MNHNS and CDR2 as SASEGT. The DNA of the CDR3 is TGTGCCAGCGGTTCTATGCCCCAGCATTTT. Translating it yields CASGSMPQHF.

This clone occurred a few times. V usage is TRBV14 and J usage is TRBJ1-1, with TRBD1 as a possible D gene (6 bases). Germline lookup yields CDR1 SGHDN and CDR2 FVKESK. The CDR3 is 13 residues long. V was cut by 4 bases and J by 9 bases, with 15 bases left in between. CDR3 in DNA: TGTGCCAGCAGCCGGCAGGGGAAGCTGAAAGCTTTCTTT. Encoded protein: CASSRQGKLKAFF.

This clone has only a few counts. The chain is built from TRBV18 and TRBJ2-7; D call uncertain. Germline V gives CDR1 KGHSH, CDR2 LQKENI. The V end was cut by 2 bases, the J end by 2 bases, with 10 bases between. There are 14 residues in the CDR3. Here the CDR3 reads CASSPTAGTYEQYF. The CDR3 DNA reads TGTGCCAGCTCACCAACGGCAGGAACCTACGAGCAGTACTTC.

This clone was observed a handful of times. V usage is TRBV4-1 and J usage is TRBJ2-6, with 8 bases lining up with TRBD1. Germline values: CDR1 MGHRA, CDR2 YSYEKL. CDR3 size: 20 residues. The ends lost 2 bases at V and 0 bases at J; junction bases unmatched: 12. CDR3 sequence: CASSQRLSRGHVSGANVLTF. CDR3 nucleotide sequence: TGCGCCAGCAGCCAAAGATTAAGCAGGGGGCATGTCTCTGGGGCCAACGTCCTGACTTTC.

To note about this clone: Other DNA sequences within the sample encode an identical CDR3. The CDR3 DNA reads as TGTGCCAGCTCACCTGGACAGGGGGCTGAAGCTTTCTTT. Its protein is CASSPGQGAEAFF. V is TRBV18 and J is TRBJ1-1, with 10 bases fitting TRBD1. V shed 3 bases, J shed 6 bases, and the junction held 1 base outside the gene matches. This CDR3 spans 13 amino acids. Germline V lookup: CDR1 KGHSH, CDR2 LQKENI.

This chain uses TRBV9 with TRBJ2-7; D remains ambiguous. CDR3 length: 13 amino acids. Germline V gene sequence: CDR1 SGDLS, CDR2 YYNGEE. The germline V and J ends were trimmed by 0 bases and 6 bases, with 10 bases remaining between them. As DNA, the CDR3 is TGTGCCAGCAGCGTAGCTACTGGTCTCGAGCAGTACTTC. This translates into CASSVATGLEQYF.

Turning to this clone: The germline gene is not matched at one end of the junction; a read error may be the cause. The gene calls are TRBV7-2 and TRBJ1-5; no reliable D call. CDR3 length: 13 amino acids. In germline, CDR1 is SGHTA, CDR2 FQGNSA. The CDR3 here is CASSLIRYQPQRF. The DNA of the CDR3 is TGTGCCAGCAGCTTAATCCGCTATCAGCCCCAGCGTTTT. Combining the CDR3 with reference TRBV7-2 and TRBJ1-5 gives the whole variable domain GAGVSQSPSNKVTEKGKDVELRCDPISGHTALYWYRQSLGQGLEFLIYFQGNSAPDKSGLPSDRFSAERTGGSVSTLTIQRTQQEDSAVYLCASSLIRYQPQRFGDGTRLSIL.

This clone turned up a few times. The J gene is TRBJ2-7, the V gene TRBV7-8, with TRBD2 matching over 9 bases. Trimming took 4 bases from V and 2 from J; bases not matched to a gene: 9. This CDR3 has 16 amino acids. Germline CDR1 reads SGHVS; CDR2 reads FQNEAQ. This CDR3 is CASSSARLAGAYEQYF. DNA for the CDR3: TGTGCCAGCAGCTCCGCTAGGTTAGCGGGGGCCTACGAGCAGTACTTC. Complete variable domain (other parts from reference TRBV7-8 and TRBJ2-7): GAGVSQSPRYKVAKRGQDVALRCDPISGHVSLFWYQQALGQGPEFLTYFQNEAQLDKSGLPSDRFFAERPEGSVSTLKIQRTQQEDSAVYLCASSSARLAGAYEQYFGPGTRLTVT.

Only a few counts were recorded for this clone. The chain has TRBV27 and TRBJ2-2; TRBD2 matches at 10 bases. The V gene end was trimmed by 8 bases and the J gene end by 6 bases; junction bases not matched to a gene: 18. This CDR3 is 18 amino acids long. Germline V gene data show CDR1 as MNHEY and CDR2 as SMNVEV (reference sequence). The CDR3 DNA reads TGTGCCAGCGGGGGGGGACTAGCGTCCCGAAGGGGGGCCGGGGAGCTGTTTTTT. It encodes CASGGGLASRRGAGELFF.

This clone was observed a few times. The chain uses TRBV6-5 and TRBJ2-5; 7 bases map to TRBD1. V lost 5 bases, J lost 2 bases, and 5 bases stayed unmatched. Germline V gives CDR1 MNHEY, CDR2 SVGAGI. The CDR3 is made up of 14 amino acids. The CDR3 is CASSPGTEQETQYF. The CDR3 DNA reads as TGTGCCAGCAGTCCCGGGACAGAACAAGAGACCCAGTACTTC.

This clone was observed a few times. The rearrangement links TRBV28 to TRBJ1-4; TRBD1 might be the D (6 bases). This CDR3 spans 14 amino acids. Trimming removed 6 bases at V and 3 bases at J, with 11 bases between. Germline CDR1 and CDR2: MDHEN and SYDVKM. CDR3 region: CASSWTVSNEKLFF. The CDR3 nucleotides are TGTGCCAGCAGCTGGACAGTTTCTAATGAAAAACTGTTTTTT.

This clone appeared a few times. This sequence joins TRBV4-1 and TRBJ2-2; 7 positions agree with TRBD2. The ends lost 4 bases at V and 0 bases at J; junction bases unmatched: 8. The CDR3 has 17 residues. Germline assignment: CDR1 MGHRA and CDR2 YSYEKL. CDR3 loop: CASSRVPAGTNTGELFF. The CDR3 nucleotides read TGCGCCAGCAGCCGCGTCCCAGCGGGGACGAACACCGGGGAGCTGTTTTTT.

The chain employs TRBV5-3 and TRBJ2-7; 11 positions agree with TRBD2. TRBV5-3 is an open reading frame whose function is uncertain. V lost 0 bases and J lost 4; bases outside the gene matches: 6. This CDR3 is 16 amino acids long. The CDR3 region is CARSLVASGRWYEQYF. CDR3 nucleotides: TGTGCCAGAAGCTTGGTGGCTAGCGGGAGGTGGTACGAGCAGTACTTC.

The chain employs TRBV25-1 and TRBJ2-3; perhaps TRBD2 as D (5 bases). CDR1 is MGHDK, CDR2 SYGVNS, per germline. Trimming removed 5 bases at V and 3 bases at J, with 21 bases between. The CDR3 spans 17 residues. The CDR3 spells CASSPPRMEVGTDTQYF. The CDR3 nucleotides read TGTGCCAGCAGTCCCCCCAGAATGGAGGTTGGGACAGATACGCAGTATTTT.

This chain links TRBV2 with TRBJ2-4, with D maybe TRBD2 (5 bases). Germline values: CDR1 SNHLY, CDR2 FYNNEI. CDR3 length: 12 residues. V dropped 6 bases and J dropped 9 bases, with 12 bases sitting between them. CDR3 DNA sequence: TGTGCCAGCAGGGGCGGAGAGGGCATTCAGTACTTC. It is translated as CASRGGEGIQYF.

The V and J genes are TRBV2 and TRBJ1-6; 9 bases map to TRBD1. The CDR3 covers 16 residues. V lost 6 bases and J lost 8; bases outside the gene matches: 11. Germline values: CDR1 SNHLY, CDR2 FYNNEI. For the CDR3, the DNA is TGTGCCAGCAGACCGGGACAGGGATTGACGGATTCACCCCTCCACTTT. This gives the protein CASRPGQGLTDSPLHF.

There are a few counts of this clone. CDR3 region: CASSFSSEGLGAFF. The CDR3, as DNA: TGTGCCAGCAGCTTTTCGAGTGAGGGTTTGGGAGCTTTCTTT. The chain has TRBV7-9 and TRBJ1-1; D not resolved. In germline, CDR1 is SEHNR, CDR2 FQNEAQ (reference sequence). The CDR3 is 14 residues long. Trimming took 3 bases from V and 10 from J, leaving 18 bases between them.

The chain combines TRBV11-2 with TRBJ2-7; 12 bases are shared with TRBD1. CDR1 is SGHAT and CDR2 is FQNNGV in the germline V gene. CDR3 length equals 15 residues. The V segment lost 5 bases and the J segment 7 bases; nucleotides outside the gene matches: 9. The CDR3 protein is CASSDYGGQGAEQYF. The CDR3, as DNA: TGTGCCAGCAGCGACTACGGGGGACAGGGGGCTGAGCAGTACTTC.

The chain joins TRBV25-1 to TRBJ2-7; 10 bases map to TRBD2. The CDR3 has 15 residues. V was clipped by 2 bases and J by 6 bases; unmatched bases: 7. Germline CDR1 and CDR2: MGHDK and SYGVNS. Written as DNA, the CDR3 is TGTGCCAGCAGTGAAAGTCTAGCGGGAGTCCTCGAGCAGTACTTC. Translated: CASSESLAGVLEQYF.

This clone has just a few counts. This rearrangement joins TRBV5-6 to TRBJ1-2; 9 nucleotides line up with TRBD1. Germline V gene data show CDR1 as SGHDT and CDR2 as YYEEEE. Trimming removed 5 bases from V and 3 bases from J; junction bases left unmatched: 14. This CDR3 is built from 17 residues. The CDR3 spells CASRGTGGAGSDYGYTF. CDR3 in DNA: TGTGCCAGCAGGGGAACAGGGGGCGCCGGGTCGGACTATGGCTACACCTTC.